This T cell receptor (beta chain) derives from a study of blood T cell repertoires in COVID-19. Overall study: PBMCs, B-cell-depleted T cells, or T cells provided the cDNA or gDNA that made up the material.

The repertoire was sequenced with immunoSEQ multiplex PCR; TCRdb's copy has only in-frame clones and lacks some. Among roughly 110,000 clones, about 88% were seen once, and the ten largest hold 8.4%. V lost 4 bases, J lost 8 bases, and 7 bases stayed unmatched. The length of the CDR3 is 13 residues. The chain has TRBV12-3 or TRBV12-4 and TRBJ1-2, with TRBD1 matching over 7 bases. The sample consisted of peripheral blood. The receptor was isolated from a woman in her 70s who had recovered from COVID-19. In DNA form, the CDR3 reads TGTGCCAGCAGTTATGACAGGGCAGTCGGCTACACCTTC. It is translated as CASSYDRAVGYTF.